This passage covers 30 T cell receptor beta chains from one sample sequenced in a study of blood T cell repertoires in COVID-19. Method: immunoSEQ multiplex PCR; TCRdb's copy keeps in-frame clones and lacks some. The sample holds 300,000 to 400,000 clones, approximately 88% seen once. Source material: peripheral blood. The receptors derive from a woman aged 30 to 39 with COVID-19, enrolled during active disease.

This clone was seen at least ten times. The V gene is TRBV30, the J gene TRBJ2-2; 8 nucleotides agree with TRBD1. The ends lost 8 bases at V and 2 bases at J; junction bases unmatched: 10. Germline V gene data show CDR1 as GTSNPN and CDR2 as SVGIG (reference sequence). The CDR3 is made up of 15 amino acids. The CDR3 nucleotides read TGTGCCGGAACGACAGGGGCGTTTAACACCGGGGAGCTGTTTTTT. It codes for CAGTTGAFNTGELFF.

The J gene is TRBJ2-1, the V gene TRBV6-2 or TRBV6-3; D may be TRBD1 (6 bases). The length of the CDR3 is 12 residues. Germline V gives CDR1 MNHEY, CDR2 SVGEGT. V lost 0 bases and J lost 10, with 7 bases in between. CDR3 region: CASSYSGAEQFF. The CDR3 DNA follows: TGTGCCAGCAGTTACTCGGGGGCAGAGCAGTTCTTC.

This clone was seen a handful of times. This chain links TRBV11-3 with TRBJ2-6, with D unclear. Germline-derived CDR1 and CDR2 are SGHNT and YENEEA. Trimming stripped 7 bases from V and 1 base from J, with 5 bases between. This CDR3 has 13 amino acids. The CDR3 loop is CASKLSGANVLTF. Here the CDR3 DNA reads TGTGCCAGCAAGCTTTCTGGGGCCAACGTCCTGACTTTC.

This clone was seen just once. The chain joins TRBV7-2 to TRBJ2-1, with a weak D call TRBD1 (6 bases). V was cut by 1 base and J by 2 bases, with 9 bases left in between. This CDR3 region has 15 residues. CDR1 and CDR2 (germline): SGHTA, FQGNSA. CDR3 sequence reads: CASSLGGGTYNEQFF. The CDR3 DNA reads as TGTGCCAGCAGCTTAGGAGGGGGAACCTACAATGAGCAGTTCTTC.

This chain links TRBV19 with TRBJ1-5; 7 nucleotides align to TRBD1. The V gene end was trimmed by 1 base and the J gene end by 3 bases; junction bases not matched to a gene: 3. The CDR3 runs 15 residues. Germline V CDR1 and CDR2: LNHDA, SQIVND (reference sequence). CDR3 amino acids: CASSIGQGPNQPQHF. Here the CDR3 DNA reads TGTGCCAGTAGTATAGGACAGGGCCCCAATCAGCCCCAGCATTTT.

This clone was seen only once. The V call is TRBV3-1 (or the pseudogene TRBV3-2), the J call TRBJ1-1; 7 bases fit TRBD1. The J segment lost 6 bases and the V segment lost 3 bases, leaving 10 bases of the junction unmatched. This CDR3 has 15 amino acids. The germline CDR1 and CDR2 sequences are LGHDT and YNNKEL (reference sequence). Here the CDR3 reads CASSHLDRALSEAFF. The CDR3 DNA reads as TGTGCCAGCAGCCACCTCGACAGGGCTTTATCTGAAGCTTTCTTT.

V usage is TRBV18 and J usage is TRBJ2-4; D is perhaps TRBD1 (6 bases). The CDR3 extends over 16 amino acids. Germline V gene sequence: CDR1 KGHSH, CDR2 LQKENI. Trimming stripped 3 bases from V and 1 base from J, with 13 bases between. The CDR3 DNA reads TGTGCCAGCTCACCGTACAGGGTGGATGCCAAAAACATTCAGTACTTC. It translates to CASSPYRVDAKNIQYF.

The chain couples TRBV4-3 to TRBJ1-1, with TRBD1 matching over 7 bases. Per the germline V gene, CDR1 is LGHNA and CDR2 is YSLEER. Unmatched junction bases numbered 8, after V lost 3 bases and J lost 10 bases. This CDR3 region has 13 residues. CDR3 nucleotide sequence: TGCGCCAGCAGCCATCAACAGGGGATGTTAGCTTTCTTT. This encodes CASSHQQGMLAFF.

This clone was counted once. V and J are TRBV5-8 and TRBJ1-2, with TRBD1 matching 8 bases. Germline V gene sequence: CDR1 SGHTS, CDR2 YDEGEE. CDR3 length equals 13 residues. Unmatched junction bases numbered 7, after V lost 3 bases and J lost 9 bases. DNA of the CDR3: TGTGCCAGCAGCTATACAGGGGGAGCGAGCTACACCTTC. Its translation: CASSYTGGASYTF.

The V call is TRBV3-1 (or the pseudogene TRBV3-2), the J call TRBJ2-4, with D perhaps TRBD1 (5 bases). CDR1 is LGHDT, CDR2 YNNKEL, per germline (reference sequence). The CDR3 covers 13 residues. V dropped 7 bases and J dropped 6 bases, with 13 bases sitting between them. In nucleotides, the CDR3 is TGTGCCAGCACAATTAGGGGCGGAAACATTCAGTACTTC. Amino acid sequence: CASTIRGGNIQYF.

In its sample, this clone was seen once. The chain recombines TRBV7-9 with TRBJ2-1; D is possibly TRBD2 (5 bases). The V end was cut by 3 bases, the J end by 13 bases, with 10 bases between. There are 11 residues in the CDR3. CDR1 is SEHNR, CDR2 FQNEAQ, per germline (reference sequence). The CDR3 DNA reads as TGTGCCAGCAGCTTCTCGGACTTACAGTTCTTC. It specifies CASSFSDLQFF.

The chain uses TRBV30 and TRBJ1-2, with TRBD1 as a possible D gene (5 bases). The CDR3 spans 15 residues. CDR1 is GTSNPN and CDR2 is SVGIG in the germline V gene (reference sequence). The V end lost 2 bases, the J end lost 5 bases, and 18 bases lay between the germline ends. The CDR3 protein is CAWSPPGGGSYGYTF. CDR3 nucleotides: TGTGCCTGGAGTCCACCGGGGGGAGGTTCTTATGGCTACACCTTC.

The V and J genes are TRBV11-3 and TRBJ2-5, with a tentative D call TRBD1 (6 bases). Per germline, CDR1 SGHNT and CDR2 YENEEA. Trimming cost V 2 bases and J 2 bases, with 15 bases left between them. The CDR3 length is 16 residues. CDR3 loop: CASSLSVPGVQETQYF. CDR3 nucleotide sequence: TGTGCCAGCAGCTTATCTGTCCCAGGGGTTCAAGAGACCCAGTACTTC.

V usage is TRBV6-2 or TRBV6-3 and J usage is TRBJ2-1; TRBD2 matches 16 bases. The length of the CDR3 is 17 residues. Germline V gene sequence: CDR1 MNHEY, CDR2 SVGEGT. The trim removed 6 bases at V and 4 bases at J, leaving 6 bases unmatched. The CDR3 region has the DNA TGTGCCAGCAGCAAGGGACTAGCGGGGGGGTTTTACAATGAGCAGTTCTTC. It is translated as CASSKGLAGGFYNEQFF.

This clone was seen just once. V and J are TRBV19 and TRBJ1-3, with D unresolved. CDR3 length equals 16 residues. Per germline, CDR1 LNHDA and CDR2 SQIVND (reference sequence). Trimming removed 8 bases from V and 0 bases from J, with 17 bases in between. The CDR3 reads CASYHRPTFSGNTIYF. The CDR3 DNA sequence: TGTGCCAGTTACCACCGCCCGACTTTCTCTGGAAACACCATATATTTT.

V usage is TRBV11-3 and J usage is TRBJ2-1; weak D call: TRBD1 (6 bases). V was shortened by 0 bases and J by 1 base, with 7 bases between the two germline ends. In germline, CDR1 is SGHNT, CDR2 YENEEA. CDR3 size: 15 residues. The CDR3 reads CASSLEGASYNEQFF. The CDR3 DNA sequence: TGTGCCAGCAGCTTAGAGGGGGCGTCCTACAATGAGCAGTTCTTC.

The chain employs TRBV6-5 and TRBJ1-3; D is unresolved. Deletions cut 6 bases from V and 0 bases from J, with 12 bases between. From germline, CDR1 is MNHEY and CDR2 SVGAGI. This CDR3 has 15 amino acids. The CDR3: CASSALGSSGNTIYF. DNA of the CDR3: TGTGCCAGCAGCGCCTTGGGGAGCTCTGGAAACACCATATATTTT.

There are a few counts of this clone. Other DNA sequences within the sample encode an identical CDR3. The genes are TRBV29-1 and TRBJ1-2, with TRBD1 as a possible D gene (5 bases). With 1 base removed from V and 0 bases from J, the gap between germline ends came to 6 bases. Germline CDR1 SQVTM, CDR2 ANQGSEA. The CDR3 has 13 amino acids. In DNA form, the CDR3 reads TGCAGCGTTGAAGGGGGGGCTAACTATGGCTACACCTTC. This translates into CSVEGGANYGYTF.

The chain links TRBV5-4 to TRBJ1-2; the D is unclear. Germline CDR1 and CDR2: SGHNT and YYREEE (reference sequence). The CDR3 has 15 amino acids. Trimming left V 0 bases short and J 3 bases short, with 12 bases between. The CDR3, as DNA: TGTGCCAGCAGCTTGGGAGGCTCAACTTACTATGGCTACACCTTC. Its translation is CASSLGGSTYYGYTF.

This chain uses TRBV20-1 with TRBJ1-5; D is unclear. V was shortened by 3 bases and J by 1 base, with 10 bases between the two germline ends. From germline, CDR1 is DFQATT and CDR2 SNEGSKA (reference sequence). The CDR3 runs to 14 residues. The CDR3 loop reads CSASGPRSNQPQHF. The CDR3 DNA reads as TGCAGTGCTAGTGGACCTAGGAGCAATCAGCCCCAGCATTTT.

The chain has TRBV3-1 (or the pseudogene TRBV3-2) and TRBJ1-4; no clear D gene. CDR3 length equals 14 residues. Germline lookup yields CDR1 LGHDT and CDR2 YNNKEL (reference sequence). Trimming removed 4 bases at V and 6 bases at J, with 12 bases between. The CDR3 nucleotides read TGTGCCAGCAGCCTAGGCGGCGGAGATGAAAAACTGTTTTTT. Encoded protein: CASSLGGGDEKLFF.

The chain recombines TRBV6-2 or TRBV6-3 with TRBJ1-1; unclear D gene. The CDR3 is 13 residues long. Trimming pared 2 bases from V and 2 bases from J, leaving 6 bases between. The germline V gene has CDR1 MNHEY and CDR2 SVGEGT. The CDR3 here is CASSYEGNTEAFF. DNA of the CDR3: TGTGCCAGCAGTTACGAGGGAAACACTGAAGCTTTCTTT.

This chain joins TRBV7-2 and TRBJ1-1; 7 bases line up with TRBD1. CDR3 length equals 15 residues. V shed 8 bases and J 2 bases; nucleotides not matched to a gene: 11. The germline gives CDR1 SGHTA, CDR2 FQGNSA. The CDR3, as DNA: TGTGCCAGCGGAGTCACCGGGACAGCAAACACTGAAGCTTTCTTT. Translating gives CASGVTGTANTEAFF.

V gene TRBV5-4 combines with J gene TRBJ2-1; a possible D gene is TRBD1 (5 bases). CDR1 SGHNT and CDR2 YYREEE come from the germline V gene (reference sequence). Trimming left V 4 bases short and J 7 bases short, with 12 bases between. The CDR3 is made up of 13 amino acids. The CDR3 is CASSSLTGNEQFF. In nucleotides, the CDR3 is TGTGCCAGCAGCAGTTTAACAGGTAATGAGCAGTTCTTC.

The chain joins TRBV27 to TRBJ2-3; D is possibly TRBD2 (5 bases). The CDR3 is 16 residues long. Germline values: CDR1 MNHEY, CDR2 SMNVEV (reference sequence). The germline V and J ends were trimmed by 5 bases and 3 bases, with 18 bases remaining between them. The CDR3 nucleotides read TGTGCCAGCAGTGGACTCATGGAACTGGGGACAGATACGCAGTATTTT. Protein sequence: CASSGLMELGTDTQYF.

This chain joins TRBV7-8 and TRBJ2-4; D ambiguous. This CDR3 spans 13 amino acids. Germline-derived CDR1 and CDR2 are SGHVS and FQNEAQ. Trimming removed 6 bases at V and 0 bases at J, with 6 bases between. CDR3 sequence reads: CASSELAKNIQYF. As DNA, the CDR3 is TGTGCCAGCAGTGAGCTAGCCAAAAACATTCAGTACTTC. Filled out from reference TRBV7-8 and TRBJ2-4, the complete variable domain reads GAGVSQSPRYKVAKRGQDVALRCDPISGHVSLFWYQQALGQGPEFLTYFQNEAQLDKSGLPSDRFFAERPEGSVSTLKIQRTQQEDSAVYLCASSELAKNIQYFGAGTRLSVL.

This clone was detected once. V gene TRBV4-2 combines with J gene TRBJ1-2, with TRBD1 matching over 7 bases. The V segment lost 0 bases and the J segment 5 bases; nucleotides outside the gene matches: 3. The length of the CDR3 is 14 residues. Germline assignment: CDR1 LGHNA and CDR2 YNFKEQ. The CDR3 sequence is CASSQDPQGYGYTF. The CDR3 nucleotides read TGTGCCAGCAGCCAAGATCCACAGGGGTATGGCTACACCTTC.

CDR3 sequence: CASSLARGEAQYF. The CDR3 bases are TGTGCCAGCAGCTTAGCGCGCGGGGAGGCCCAGTACTTC. The chain has TRBV7-2 and TRBJ2-5, with D possibly TRBD2 on 6 matching bases. Germline lookup yields CDR1 SGHTA and CDR2 FQGNSA. Trimming pared 0 bases from V and 9 bases from J, leaving 11 bases between. The CDR3 has 13 residues.

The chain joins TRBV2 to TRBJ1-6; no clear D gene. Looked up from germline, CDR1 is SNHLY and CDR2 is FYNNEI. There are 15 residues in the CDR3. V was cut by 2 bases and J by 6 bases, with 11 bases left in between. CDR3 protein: CASSEMNSLNSPLHF. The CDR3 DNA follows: TGTGCCAGCAGTGAAATGAACAGTCTTAATTCACCCCTCCACTTT.

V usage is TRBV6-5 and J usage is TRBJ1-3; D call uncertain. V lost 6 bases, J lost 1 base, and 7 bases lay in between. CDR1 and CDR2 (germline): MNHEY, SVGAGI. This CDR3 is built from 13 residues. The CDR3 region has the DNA TGTGCCAGCAGACAGACATCTGGAAACACCATATATTTT. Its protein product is CASRQTSGNTIYF.